These 14 T cell receptor beta chains originate from one sample sequenced in a study of blood T cell repertoires in COVID-19. Measured with immunoSEQ multiplex PCR; TCRdb has only the in-frame clones, and not every one. The sample consists of 300,000 or so clones, about 87% of them appearing once. Source material: peripheral blood. The source of these receptors is a man in his 70s with acute or convalescent COVID-19.

The chain employs TRBV5-4 and TRBJ2-2, with a weak D call TRBD2 (7 bases). The CDR3 runs to 16 residues. The germline V and J ends were trimmed by 0 bases and 5 bases, with 14 bases remaining between them. CDR1 is SGHNT and CDR2 is YYREEE in the germline V gene (reference sequence). CDR3 loop: CASSLAAGARTGELFF. As DNA, the CDR3 is TGTGCCAGCAGCTTGGCGGCGGGGGCGAGGACCGGGGAGCTGTTTTTT.

The chain joins TRBV30 to TRBJ2-7, with D possibly matching TRBD2 (7 bases). V lost 2 bases and J 0 bases, leaving 17 bases between the germline ends. The germline CDR1 and CDR2 sequences are GTSNPN and SVGIG (reference sequence). The CDR3 consists of 16 residues. The CDR3 loop reads CAWSLGGGLSSYEQYF. The CDR3 nucleotides read TGTGCCTGGAGTTTAGGGGGGGGATTAAGCTCCTACGAGCAGTACTTC.

The rearrangement joins TRBV29-1 to TRBJ1-1, with a tentative D call TRBD1 (5 bases). CDR1 is SQVTM and CDR2 is ANQGSEA in the germline V gene. The CDR3 has 12 residues. Trimming took 6 bases from V and 5 from J, leaving 13 bases between them. Written as DNA, the CDR3 is TGCAGCGTGATTGGGGGGTTGACTGAAGCTTTCTTT. Protein product: CSVIGGLTEAFF.

This clone was counted once. The rearrangement links TRBV7-2 to TRBJ2-1; D is perhaps TRBD2 (6 bases). The CDR3 runs 14 residues. Germline V gives CDR1 SGHTA, CDR2 FQGNSA. The V end lost 1 base, the J end lost 3 bases, and 7 bases lay between the germline ends. In DNA, the CDR3 is TGTGCCAGCAGCTTAGGGGGAGGCTACAATGAGCAGTTCTTC. Translating it yields CASSLGGGYNEQFF.

V and J are TRBV18 and TRBJ1-2; D is possibly TRBD1 (6 bases). V lost 5 bases and J lost 0, with 7 bases in between. CDR1 and CDR2 from the germline V gene are KGHSH and LQKENI. The CDR3 length is 13 residues. CDR3 nucleotide sequence: TGTGCCAGCTCATGGACAGCTAACTATGGCTACACCTTC. Translating it yields CASSWTANYGYTF. Full variable domain (outside the CDR3, taken from reference TRBV18 and TRBJ1-2): NAGVMQNPRHLVRRRGQEARLRCSPMKGHSHVYWYRQLPEEGLKFMVYLQKENIIDESGMPKERFSAEFPKEGPSILRIQQVVRGDSAAYFCASSWTANYGYTFGSGTRLTVV.

V gene TRBV10-3 combines with J gene TRBJ1-5; D is perhaps TRBD1 (5 bases). The CDR3 contains 13 residues. CDR1 is ENHRY, CDR2 SYGVKD, per germline. Trimming pared 7 bases from V and 3 bases from J, leaving 10 bases between. The CDR3 DNA reads TGTGCCATCACACAGGAGATCAATCAGCCCCAGCATTTT. This codes for CAITQEINQPQHF.

V gene TRBV7-8 combines with J gene TRBJ1-2, with D perhaps TRBD1 (6 bases). Germline values: CDR1 SGHVS, CDR2 FQNEAQ. V was clipped by 5 bases and J by 0 bases, with 19 bases between them. CDR3 length equals 17 residues. DNA for the CDR3: TGTGCCAGCAGCCCACAGACCCAGACAGGTGCTAACTATGGCTACACCTTC. It codes for CASSPQTQTGANYGYTF.

V gene TRBV3-1 (or the pseudogene TRBV3-2) combines with J gene TRBJ2-3; 8 bases match TRBD2. This CDR3 is 18 amino acids long. Germline V gene lookup returns CDR1 LGHDT and CDR2 YNNKEL (reference sequence). With V trimmed by 2 bases and J by 4 bases, 14 bases remained unmatched. The DNA of the CDR3 is TGTGCCAGCAGCCAACAGGGAGCGGGAGCCCAAGTGGCAGATACGCAGTATTTT. Translated, it gives CASSQQGAGAQVADTQYF.

In its sample, this clone was seen once. The chain has TRBV27 and TRBJ1-2; TRBD1 aligns across 9 bases. The CDR3 runs to 13 residues. Germline trimming cut 5 bases from V and 7 bases from J; bases unmatched to any gene: 5. Germline loops: CDR1 MNHEY, CDR2 SMNVEV (reference sequence). The CDR3 is CASSPGQGSGYTF. The CDR3 DNA reads TGTGCCAGCAGTCCAGGACAGGGGTCTGGCTACACCTTC.

The CDR3 coding sequence is TGCGCCAGCGGCCCACAGGACCTATATAGCAATCAGCCCCAGCATTTT. Translated, it gives CASGPQDLYSNQPQHF. The chain carries TRBV23-1 and TRBJ1-5, with D possibly being TRBD1 (5 bases). TRBV23-1 falls under the ORF class, with uncertain function. Trimming removed 8 bases at V and 0 bases at J, with 17 bases between. The CDR3 consists of 16 residues.

The rearrangement links TRBV24-1 to TRBJ1-2, with TRBD1 matching 12 bases. V shed 4 bases, J shed 8 bases, and the junction held 13 bases outside the gene matches. The CDR3 extends over 17 amino acids. The germline gives CDR1 KGHDR, CDR2 SFDVKD. The CDR3 DNA is TGTGCCACCAGTGACGGCCGGGACAGGGGGCGGTTGCACGGCTACACCTTC. It specifies CATSDGRDRGRLHGYTF.

The chain combines TRBV5-1 with TRBJ2-3, with TRBD1 matching over 9 bases. V lost 2 bases, J lost 3 bases, and 4 bases stayed unmatched. The CDR3 covers 15 residues. Germline lookup yields CDR1 SGHRS and CDR2 YFSETQ. For the CDR3, the DNA is TGCGCCAGCAGCTTACAGGGACAGGGTACAGATACGCAGTATTTT. It is translated as CASSLQGQGTDTQYF.

This chain's CDR3 is CASSPTPQGGEQYF. In DNA form, the CDR3 reads TGTGCCAGCTCTCCCACTCCCCAGGGAGGCGAGCAGTACTTC. The genes are TRBV18 and TRBJ2-7; tentatively, D is TRBD2 (6 bases). With 6 bases removed from V and 6 bases from J, the gap between germline ends came to 18 bases. The CDR3 contains 14 residues. Looked up from germline, CDR1 is KGHSH and CDR2 is LQKENI.

This chain joins TRBV11-3 and TRBJ2-7, with D possibly TRBD1 on 5 matching bases. This CDR3 contains 15 residues. CDR1 SGHNT and CDR2 YENEEA come from the germline V gene. Trimming took off 1 base at V and 7 bases at J, with 17 bases between the two ends. In DNA form, the CDR3 reads TGTGCCAGCAGCTTAGGCTCCGACAGCCTACGAGAGCAGTACTTC. Translated: CASSLGSDSLREQYF.